The 8 T cell receptor beta chains reported below all come from one sample, sequenced in a study of T-cell reconstitution after alpha-beta-depleted transplantation in children. A TCRbeta library incorporating unique molecular identifiers was prepared. Each CDR3 protein gets one entry after TCRdb re-called the PCR reads with MiXCR. Among over 150,000 distinct CDR3 sequences listed, 6.6% were seen once. The sample here was PBMCs, taken before TCRalphabeta/CD19-depleted stem cell transplant. These receptors were taken from a boy younger than 10 with acute lymphoblastic leukemia, due to receive a stem cell transplant.

The chain is built from TRBV28 and TRBJ1-5, with unresolved D. From germline, CDR1 is MDHEN and CDR2 SYDVKM. This CDR3 contains 15 residues. Trimming removed 2 bases from V and 0 bases from J, with 8 bases in between. The CDR3, as DNA: TGTGCCAGCAGTTTAATTTGGGATAGCAATCAGCCCCAGCATTTT. Its translation: CASSLIWDSNQPQHF.

This rearrangement joins TRBV6-2 or TRBV6-3 to TRBJ2-1, with TRBD2 as a possible D gene (6 bases). The CDR3 sequence is 14 residues long. CDR1 is MNHEY, CDR2 SVGEGT, per germline. V gave up 4 bases and J gave up 3 bases, with 10 bases separating them. CDR3 protein: CASSSGGVYNEQFF. DNA for the CDR3: TGTGCCAGCAGTTCCGGGGGAGTCTACAATGAGCAGTTCTTC.

This clonotype was seen at least ten times. The chain combines TRBV20-1 with TRBJ2-7; D is uncertain. Trimming removed 0 bases at V and 2 bases at J, with 14 bases between. This CDR3 region has 15 residues. CDR1 is DFQATT, CDR2 SNEGSKA, per germline (reference sequence). The CDR3, as DNA: TGCAGTGCTAGAGAAACGTTTAGGGCCGCCTACGAGCAGTACTTC. It yields the protein CSARETFRAAYEQYF.

This clonotype was picked up many times. The J gene is TRBJ1-5, the V gene TRBV20-1; no clear D. The V end was cut by 1 base, the J end by 2 bases, with 9 bases between. This CDR3 has 14 residues. The germline V gene has CDR1 DFQATT and CDR2 SNEGSKA (reference sequence). This CDR3 reads CSARAGGGNQPQHF. CDR3 in DNA: TGCAGTGCTAGAGCCGGCGGTGGCAATCAGCCCCAGCATTTT.

DNA for the CDR3: TGTGCCTGGAGTGTTTCCACCTACGAGCAGTACTTC. Translation gives CAWSVSTYEQYF. The V gene is TRBV30, the J gene TRBJ2-7; no clear D gene. CDR1 and CDR2 (germline): GTSNPN, SVGIG (reference sequence). The V end lost 0 bases, the J end lost 2 bases, and 5 bases lay between the germline ends. The CDR3 has 12 amino acids.

This clonotype was recorded many times. This sequence joins TRBV6-2 or TRBV6-3 and TRBJ1-4, with D possibly being TRBD1 (6 bases). CDR3 length equals 15 residues. In germline, CDR1 is MNHEY, CDR2 SVGEGT. The V gene lost 0 bases and the J gene lost 5 bases, with 10 bases spanning the gap. Here the CDR3 reads CASSYSNQGNEKLFF. As DNA, the CDR3 is TGTGCCAGCAGTTACTCGAACCAGGGGAATGAAAAACTGTTTTTT.

The chain carries TRBV20-1 and TRBJ2-1; D uncertain. The CDR3 contains 15 residues. Germline V CDR1 and CDR2: DFQATT, SNEGSKA (reference sequence). Trimming cost V 0 bases and J 8 bases, with 17 bases left between them. The CDR3 sequence is CSARDLLRLADEQFF. In DNA, the CDR3 is TGCAGTGCTAGAGATCTTCTAAGATTAGCCGATGAGCAGTTCTTC.

This clonotype appeared many times. The V and J genes are TRBV7-8 and TRBJ2-3, with 10 bases aligning to TRBD2. V lost 5 bases to trimming and J lost 4 bases; unmatched junction nucleotides: 9. Germline-derived CDR1 and CDR2 are SGHVS and FQNEAQ. CDR3 length: 16 residues. The CDR3: CASSLTAGGNPDTQYF. The CDR3 DNA sequence: TGTGCCAGCAGCCTTACAGCGGGGGGGAACCCAGATACGCAGTATTTT. Together with reference TRBV7-8 and TRBJ2-3, the CDR3 gives the full variable domain: GAGVSQSPRYKVAKRGQDVALRCDPISGHVSLFWYQQALGQGPEFLTYFQNEAQLDKSGLPSDRFFAERPEGSVSTLKIQRTQQEDSAVYLCASSLTAGGNPDTQYFGPGTRLTVL.